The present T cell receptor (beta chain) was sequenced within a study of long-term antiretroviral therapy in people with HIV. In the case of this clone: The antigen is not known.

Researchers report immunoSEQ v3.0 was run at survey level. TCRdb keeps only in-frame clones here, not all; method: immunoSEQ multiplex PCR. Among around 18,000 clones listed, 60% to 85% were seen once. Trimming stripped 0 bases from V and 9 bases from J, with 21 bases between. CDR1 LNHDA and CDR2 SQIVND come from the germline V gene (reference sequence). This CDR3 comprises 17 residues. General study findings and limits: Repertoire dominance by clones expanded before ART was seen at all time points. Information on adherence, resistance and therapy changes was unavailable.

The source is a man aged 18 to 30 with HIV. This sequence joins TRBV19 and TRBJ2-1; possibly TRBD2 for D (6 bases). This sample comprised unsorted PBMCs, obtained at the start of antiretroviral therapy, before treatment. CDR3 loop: CASSIDPPGLRQVEQFF. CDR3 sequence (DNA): TGTGCCAGTAGTATAGATCCTCCGGGACTCCGTCAAGTTGAGCAGTTCTTC.